What follows are 22 T cell receptor beta chains derived from one specimen sequenced in a study of Graves' ophthalmopathy and Graves' hyperthyroidism. Amplified material comprised TCR beta CDR3 regions derived from RNA transcripts. The first-round RT-PCR employed HTBI primers together with the Qiagen OneStep RT-PCR kit. A multiplex PCR was then performed as the second round. Using its own MiXCR run on the multiplex PCR reads, TCRdb lists one record per CDR3 protein. The sample has about 620,000 distinct CDR3 sequences, about 20% seen once. The sample consisted of peripheral blood. These receptors came from a woman aged 18-29 years with stable Graves' hyperthyroidism. Some clones in this sample may be carry-over from other donors' samples.

There are many counts of this clonotype. The chain has TRBV6-1 and TRBJ1-1, with D tentatively TRBD1 (5 bases). This CDR3 comprises 15 residues. Germline V gene sequence: CDR1 MNHNS, CDR2 SASEGT. Trimming took 6 bases from V and 5 from J, leaving 19 bases between them. The CDR3 DNA sequence: TGTGCCAGCAGCGCGAGTACAGGCGCGATAACTGAAGCTTTCTTT. As protein: CASSASTGAITEAFF.

This clonotype was counted at least ten times. The J gene is TRBJ2-2, the V gene TRBV7-8; TRBD2 matches 14 bases. The CDR3 runs 16 residues. The germline gives CDR1 SGHVS, CDR2 FQNEAQ. V lost 4 bases, J lost 5 bases, and 3 bases stayed unmatched. The CDR3 DNA sequence: TGTGCCAGCAGCTCCAGGACTAGCGGGAGGACCGGGGAGCTGTTTTTT. It specifies CASSSRTSGRTGELFF.

This clonotype has only one observation. No conserved phenylalanine or tryptophan is present at the end of the CDR3, so a read error is the likely explanation. The J gene is TRBJ1-2, the V gene TRBV12-3 or TRBV12-4, with 9 positions matching TRBD1. CDR3 length equals 13 residues. After removal of 5 bases from V and 6 bases from J, the junction contained 4 bases not matched to a gene. The CDR3 loop reads CASSLGTGNGYTY. In nucleotides, the CDR3 is TGTGCCAGCAGTCTCGGGACAGGGAATGGCTACACCTAC.

This clonotype was counted many times. The chain couples TRBV11-1 to TRBJ2-7; 7 bases line up with TRBD1. The CDR3 loop spans 16 amino acids. CDR1 and CDR2 from the germline V gene are SGHAT and FQDESV (reference sequence). The V segment lost 5 bases and the J segment 0 bases; nucleotides outside the gene matches: 10. CDR3 in amino acids: CASSLTGQPASYEQYF. The CDR3 DNA is TGTGCCAGCAGCCTAACGGGACAGCCGGCCTCCTACGAGCAGTACTTC. The variable domain in full, with the rest retrieved from reference TRBV11-1 and TRBJ2-7, is EAEVAQSPRYKITEKSQAVAFWCDPISGHATLYWYRQILGQGPELLVQFQDESVVDDSQLPKDRFSAERLKGVDSTLKIQPAELGDSAMYLCASSLTGQPASYEQYFGPGTRLTVT.

The chain couples TRBV18 to TRBJ1-2, with TRBD1 as a possible D gene (6 bases). The germline gives CDR1 KGHSH, CDR2 LQKENI. Trimming stripped 3 bases from V and 5 bases from J, with 13 bases between. CDR3 length: 14 amino acids. DNA of the CDR3: TGTGCCAGCTCACCTGGGCAGGGGCATTATGGCTACACCTTC. Its protein product is CASSPGQGHYGYTF.

V usage is TRBV20-1 and J usage is TRBJ2-2; TRBD1 or TRBD2 may be the D gene (5 bases each). The CDR3 spans 15 residues. Germline V gives CDR1 DFQATT, CDR2 SNEGSKA (reference sequence). Trimming removed 4 bases from V and 1 base from J, with 13 bases in between. The chain's CDR3 is CSANRDPLNTGELFF. CDR3 in DNA: TGCAGTGCTAACCGGGACCCTTTGAACACCGGGGAGCTGTTTTTT.

This clonotype was counted many times. The V gene is TRBV12-3 or TRBV12-4, the J gene TRBJ2-6, with a weak D call TRBD1 (5 bases). Trimming stripped 8 bases from V and 2 bases from J, with 10 bases between. CDR3 size: 14 residues. The CDR3 sequence is CASFSRAGANVLTF. The CDR3 region has the DNA TGTGCCAGCTTTTCCAGGGCTGGGGCCAACGTCCTGACTTTC.

V gene TRBV10-1 combines with J gene TRBJ2-2; tentative D call: TRBD1 (6 bases). Germline values: CDR1 WNHNN, CDR2 SYGVQD (reference sequence). V lost 2 bases, J lost 1 base, and 14 bases lay in between. The CDR3 runs 17 residues. CDR3: CASSEQYKTGNTGELFF. The CDR3 nucleotides are TGCGCCAGCAGTGAGCAGTATAAGACAGGGAACACCGGGGAGCTGTTTTTT.

This clonotype was counted only a few times. The rearrangement joins TRBV20-1 to TRBJ2-7; 7 bases are shared with TRBD2. This CDR3 has 12 residues. V lost 1 base to trimming and J lost 7 bases; unmatched junction nucleotides: 4. Germline V gene lookup returns CDR1 DFQATT and CDR2 SNEGSKA (reference sequence). This chain's CDR3 is CSARGPGGEQYF. The CDR3 bases are TGCAGTGCTAGAGGACCGGGAGGAGAGCAGTACTTC.

This clonotype was counted ten times or more. The chain links TRBV7-3 to TRBJ1-1; D may be TRBD1 (6 bases). Deletions cut 0 bases from V and 5 bases from J, with 13 bases between. The length of the CDR3 is 15 residues. The germline V gene encodes CDR1 SGHTA and CDR2 FQGTGA. The CDR3 DNA sequence: TGTGCCAGCAGCTTAACCGGCAGGGGTAGTACTGAAGCTTTCTTT. Its translation: CASSLTGRGSTEAFF.

The rearrangement joins TRBV12-3 or TRBV12-4 to TRBJ1-1; D unclear. Deletions cut 2 bases from V and 2 bases from J, with 9 bases between. The CDR3 runs 14 residues. This chain's CDR3 is CASSLSSGNTEAFF. The CDR3 DNA is TGTGCCAGCAGTTTATCGTCAGGCAACACTGAAGCTTTCTTT.

This clonotype appeared many times. This chain connects TRBV20-1 to TRBJ2-5; 11 positions match TRBD2. V trimming: 2 bases; J trimming: 7 bases; junction bases outside the gene matches: 6. From germline, CDR1 is DFQATT and CDR2 SNEGSKA (reference sequence). The CDR3 covers 14 residues. CDR3 coding DNA: TGCAGTGCTAGAATAGCGGGGGGGAAGACGACCCAGTACTTC. Its protein is CSARIAGGKTTQYF.

This clonotype was found many times. This chain uses TRBV2 with TRBJ1-1, with D tentatively TRBD1 (6 bases). This CDR3 comprises 14 residues. Germline CDR1 is SNHLY and CDR2 is FYNNEI. V lost 10 bases, J lost 5 bases, and 20 bases lay in between. CDR3 amino acids: CAIPARQGSTEAFF. The CDR3 DNA reads TGTGCCATCCCGGCGCGGCAGGGGAGTACTGAAGCTTTCTTT.

Ten or more counts support this clonotype. The V gene is TRBV2, the J gene TRBJ1-5; D remains ambiguous. The CDR3 has 15 residues. V shed 4 bases and J shed 2 bases, with 12 bases lying between them. CDR1 and CDR2 (germline): SNHLY, FYNNEI. DNA of the CDR3: TGTGCCAGCAGTGCGAGGGATTTTGGCAATCAGCCCCAGCATTTT. As protein: CASSARDFGNQPQHF.

This clonotype was picked up many times. The V gene is TRBV29-1, the J gene TRBJ2-2; perhaps TRBD2 as D (6 bases). The CDR3 loop spans 11 amino acids. Germline V lookup: CDR1 SQVTM, CDR2 ANQGSEA. In DNA, the CDR3 is TGCAGTTTCGGGGGTGCCGGGGAGCTGTTTTTT. This codes for CSFGGAGELFF.

The V call is TRBV6-1, the J call TRBJ2-6; 8 bases map to TRBD1. The CDR3 totals 17 residues. Germline CDR1 reads MNHNS; CDR2 reads SASEGT. With 6 bases clipped from V and 0 bases from J, the junction kept 7 bases outside the gene matches. This chain's CDR3 is CASSGQGRLSGANVLTF. The CDR3 nucleotides are TGTGCCAGCAGCGGACAGGGACGTCTCTCTGGGGCCAACGTCCTGACTTTC.

This clonotype was picked up many times. The rearrangement links TRBV30 to TRBJ2-7; 8 bases agree with TRBD2. CDR3 size: 13 residues. Trimming removed 6 bases from V and 2 bases from J; junction bases left unmatched: 6. Germline V gene data show CDR1 as GTSNPN and CDR2 as SVGIG (reference sequence). CDR3 sequence: CACSAGVAYEQYF. For the CDR3, the DNA is TGTGCCTGCTCAGCGGGGGTGGCCTACGAGCAGTACTTC.

The V and J genes are TRBV20-1 and TRBJ1-1; a weak D match, TRBD1 (5 bases). V lost 5 bases and J lost 1, with 17 bases in between. The CDR3 contains 15 residues. In germline, CDR1 is DFQATT, CDR2 SNEGSKA (reference sequence). CDR3: CSAPGLTGGNTEAFF. In DNA, the CDR3 is TGCAGTGCTCCTGGACTTACCGGGGGGAACACTGAAGCTTTCTTT.

This clonotype occurred once. The chain couples TRBV6-2 or TRBV6-3 to TRBJ2-6; D is ambiguous. Germline values: CDR1 MNHEY, CDR2 SVGEGT. V lost 6 bases, J lost 2 bases, and 8 bases lay in between. This CDR3 contains 14 residues. The chain's CDR3 is CASSFPPGANVLTF. The CDR3 region has the DNA TGTGCCAGCAGCTTCCCGCCTGGGGCCAACGTCCTGACTTTC.

The sample holds many counts of this clonotype. This sequence joins TRBV12-3 or TRBV12-4 and TRBJ1-1; 10 positions agree with TRBD1. The CDR3 sequence is 16 residues long. Trimming removed 6 bases from V and 5 bases from J; junction bases left unmatched: 12. CDR3 DNA sequence: TGTGCCAGCAGCGTCCCGGGACAGGGGTTGGGGACTGAAGCTTTCTTT. Encoded protein: CASSVPGQGLGTEAFF.

This clonotype was seen many times. V is TRBV7-2 and J is TRBJ1-2; unclear D gene. V dropped 0 bases and J dropped 6 bases, with 8 bases sitting between them. The CDR3 runs to 13 residues. The germline CDR1 and CDR2 sequences are SGHTA and FQGNSA. The CDR3 nucleotides are TGTGCCAGCAGCTTAGCTCCCCCAGATGGCTACACCTTC. This sequence encodes CASSLAPPDGYTF.

CDR3 region: CASSLRTGERSPLHF. The CDR3 DNA reads TGCGCCAGCAGCCTTCGGACAGGGGAGAGGTCACCCCTCCACTTT. The chain joins TRBV5-1 to TRBJ1-6, with TRBD1 matching over 9 bases. V shed 4 bases and J 10 bases; nucleotides not matched to a gene: 9. CDR3 length: 15 residues. The germline gives CDR1 SGHRS, CDR2 YFSETQ.